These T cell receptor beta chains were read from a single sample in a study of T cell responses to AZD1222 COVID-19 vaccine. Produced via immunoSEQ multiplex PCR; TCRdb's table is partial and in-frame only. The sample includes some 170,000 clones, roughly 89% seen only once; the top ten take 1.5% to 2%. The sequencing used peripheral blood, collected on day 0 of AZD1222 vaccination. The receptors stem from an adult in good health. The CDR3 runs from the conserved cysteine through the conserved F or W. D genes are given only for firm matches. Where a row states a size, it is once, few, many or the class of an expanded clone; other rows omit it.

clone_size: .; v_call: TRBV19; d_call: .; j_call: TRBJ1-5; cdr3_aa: CASSIGQLNQPQHF; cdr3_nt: TGTGCCAGTAGTATCGGGCAGCTGAATCAGCCCCAGCATTTT
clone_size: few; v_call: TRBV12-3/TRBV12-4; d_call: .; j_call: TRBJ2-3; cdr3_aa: CASSFKLGDTQYF; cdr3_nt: TGTGCCAGCAGTTTTAAGTTGGGGGATACGCAGTATTTT
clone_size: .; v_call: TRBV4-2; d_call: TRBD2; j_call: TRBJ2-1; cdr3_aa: CASSQTGLAGNYNEQFF; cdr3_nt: TGTGCCAGCAGCCAGACCGGACTAGCGGGAAACTACAATGAGCAGTTCTTC
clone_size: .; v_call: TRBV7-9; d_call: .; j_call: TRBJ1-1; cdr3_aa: CASREDGGGTEAFF; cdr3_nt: TGTGCCAGCAGGGAAGACGGTGGGGGCACTGAAGCTTTCTTT
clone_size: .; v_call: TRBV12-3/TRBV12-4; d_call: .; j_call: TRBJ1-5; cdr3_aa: CASRYQGNQPQHF; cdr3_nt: TGTGCCAGCAGATACCAAGGCAATCAGCCCCAGCATTTT
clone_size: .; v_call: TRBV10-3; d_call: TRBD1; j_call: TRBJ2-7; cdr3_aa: CAISGQGATYEQYF; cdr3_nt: TGTGCCATCAGCGGACAGGGGGCAACCTACGAGCAGTACTTC
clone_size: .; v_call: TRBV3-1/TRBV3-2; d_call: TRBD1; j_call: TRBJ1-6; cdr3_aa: CASSPRTGGSSPLHF; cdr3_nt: TGTGCCAGCAGCCCACGGACAGGAGGGAGTTCACCCCTCCACTTT
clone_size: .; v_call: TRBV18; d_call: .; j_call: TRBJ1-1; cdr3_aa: CASSPGDDREAFF; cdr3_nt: TGTGCCAGCTCCCCAGGGGACGACAGGGAAGCTTTCTTT
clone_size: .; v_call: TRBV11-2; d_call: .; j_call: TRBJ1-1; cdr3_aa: CASSLQENTEAFF; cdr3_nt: TGTGCCAGCAGCTTACAGGAAAACACTGAAGCTTTCTTT
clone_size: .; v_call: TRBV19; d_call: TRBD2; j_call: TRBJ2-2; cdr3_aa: CASSRRASGTSGELFF; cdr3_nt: TGTGCCAGTAGTAGGAGGGCTAGCGGGACCTCCGGGGAGCTGTTTTTT
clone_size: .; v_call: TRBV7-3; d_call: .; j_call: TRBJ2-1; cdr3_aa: CASSFTGGAGEQFF; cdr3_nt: TGTGCCAGCAGCTTCACTGGGGGGGCAGGTGAGCAGTTCTTC
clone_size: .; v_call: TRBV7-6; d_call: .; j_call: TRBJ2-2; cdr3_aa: CASSLAGPGVGELFF; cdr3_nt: TGTGCCAGCAGCTTAGCTGGGCCTGGGGTCGGGGAGCTGTTTTTT
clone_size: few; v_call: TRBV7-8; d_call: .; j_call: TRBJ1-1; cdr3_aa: CASSPPSLALNTEAFF; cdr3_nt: TGTGCCAGCAGCCCGCCTTCCCTCGCCCTGAACACTGAAGCTTTCTTT
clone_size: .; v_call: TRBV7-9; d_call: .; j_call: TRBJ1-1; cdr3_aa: CASSNLGQWDTEAFF; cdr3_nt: TGTGCCAGCAGCAACTTGGGTCAATGGGACACTGAAGCTTTCTTT
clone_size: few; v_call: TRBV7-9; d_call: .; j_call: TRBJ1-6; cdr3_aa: CASSLEGQRSPLHF; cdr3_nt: TGTGCCAGCAGCTTAGAGGGGCAGCGTTCACCCCTCCACTTT
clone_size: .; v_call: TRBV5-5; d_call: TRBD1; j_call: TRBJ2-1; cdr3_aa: CASSSGQGTYNEQFF; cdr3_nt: TGTGCCAGCAGCTCAGGACAGGGTACCTACAATGAGCAGTTCTTC
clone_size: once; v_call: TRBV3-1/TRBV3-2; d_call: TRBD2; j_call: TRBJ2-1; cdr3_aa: CATGLAGGLSYNEQFF; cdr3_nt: TGTGCCACAGGACTAGCGGGAGGGTTATCCTACAATGAGCAGTTCTTC
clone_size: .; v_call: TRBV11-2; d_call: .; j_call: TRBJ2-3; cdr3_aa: CASSLVFPGGRTDAQYF; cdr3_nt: TGTGCCAGCAGCTTGGTTTTTCCGGGGGGCCGGACAGATGCGCAGTATTTT
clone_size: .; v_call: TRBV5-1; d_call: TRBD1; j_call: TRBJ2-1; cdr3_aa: CASSVTGVNEQFF; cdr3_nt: TGCGCCAGCAGCGTGACAGGGGTCAATGAGCAGTTCTTC
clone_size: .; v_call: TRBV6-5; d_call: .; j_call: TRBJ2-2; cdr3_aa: CASSYSKRPGELFF; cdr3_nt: TGTGCCAGCAGTTACTCGAAGCGTCCCGGGGAGCTGTTTTTT
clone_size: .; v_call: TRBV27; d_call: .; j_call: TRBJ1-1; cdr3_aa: CASSLGWGENTEAFF; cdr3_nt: TGTGCCAGCAGTTTGGGGTGGGGAGAGAACACTGAAGCTTTCTTT
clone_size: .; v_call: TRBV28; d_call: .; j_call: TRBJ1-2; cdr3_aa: CASSSLQYGYTF; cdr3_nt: TGTGCCAGCAGTTCCTTACAGTATGGCTACACCTTC
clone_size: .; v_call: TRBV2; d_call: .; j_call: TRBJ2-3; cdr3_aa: CASSEVRGGGAQYF; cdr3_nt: TGTGCCAGCAGTGAAGTCCGAGGGGGGGGAGCGCAGTATTTT
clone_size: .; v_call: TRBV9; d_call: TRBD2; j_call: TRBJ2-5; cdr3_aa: CASSVQATSGVETQYF; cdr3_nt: TGTGCCAGCAGCGTACAAGCGACTAGCGGGGTTGAGACCCAGTACTTC
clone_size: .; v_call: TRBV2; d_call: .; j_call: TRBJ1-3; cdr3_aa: CASSESGLSGNTIYF; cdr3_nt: TGTGCCAGCAGTGAATCAGGCCTCTCTGGAAACACCATATATTTT
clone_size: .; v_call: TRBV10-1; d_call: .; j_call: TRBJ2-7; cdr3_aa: CASRPGDVGEQYF; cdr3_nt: TGCGCCAGCAGACCCGGGGATGTCGGCGAGCAGTACTTC
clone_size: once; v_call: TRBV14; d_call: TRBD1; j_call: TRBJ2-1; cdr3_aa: CASSQILGQGAGNEQFF; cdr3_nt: TGTGCCAGCAGCCAAATCCTCGGACAGGGGGCGGGAAATGAGCAGTTCTTC
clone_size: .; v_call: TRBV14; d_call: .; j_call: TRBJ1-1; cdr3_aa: CASSQDMNTEAFF; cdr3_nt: TGTGCCAGCAGCCAAGACATGAACACTGAAGCTTTCTTT
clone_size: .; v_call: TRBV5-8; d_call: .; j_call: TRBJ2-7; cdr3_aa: CASSRRTGYEQYF; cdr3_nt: TGTGCCAGCAGCCGCCGGACGGGCTACGAGCAGTACTTC
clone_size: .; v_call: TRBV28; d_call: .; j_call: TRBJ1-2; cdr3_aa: CASSLEEGNYGYTF; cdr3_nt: TGTGCCAGCAGTTTGGAAGAGGGTAACTATGGCTACACCTTC
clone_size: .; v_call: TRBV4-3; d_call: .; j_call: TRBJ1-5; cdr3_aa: CASSQGTQGSQPQHF; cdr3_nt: TGCGCCAGCAGCCAAGGCACACAGGGTTCTCAGCCCCAGCATTTT
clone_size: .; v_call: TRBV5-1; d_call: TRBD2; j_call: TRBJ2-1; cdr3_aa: CASSLAGVNNEQFF; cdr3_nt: TGCGCCAGCAGCTTAGCGGGGGTCAACAATGAGCAGTTCTTC
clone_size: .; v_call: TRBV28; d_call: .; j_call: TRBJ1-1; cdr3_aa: CASSLYPGEAFF; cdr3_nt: TGTGCCAGCAGTTTATACCCCGGAGAAGCTTTCTTT
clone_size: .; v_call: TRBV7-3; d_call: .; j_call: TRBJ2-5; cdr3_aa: CASSPGPTETQYF; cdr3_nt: TGTGCCAGCAGCCCCGGACCTACGGAGACCCAGTACTTC